This T cell receptor beta chain was observed in a study of CD8+CD57+ T cells in acquired aplastic anemia. Across the whole study: The study obtained an average of 3.2 ug of DNA from sorted CD4+ and CD8+ cells. Average CD4+ read depth in healthy donors was about 9.8 million reads.

V lost 3 bases to trimming and J lost 5 bases, with 13 bases between them. The CDR3 is 13 amino acids. The germline V gene has CDR1 SQVTM and CDR2 ANQGSEA. Study conclusions and caveats: CD8+ Simpson's diversity showed no significant patient-control difference.

Judged by abundance, this clonotype is medium-sized. Its antigen is currently unknown. Genomic DNA, the template, was used for profiling of the TCR beta VDJ and CDR3. One entry per CDR3 protein results from TCRdb running MiXCR on the reads. The repertoire holds some 240,000 distinct CDR3 sequences, 34% seen once, with around 1.1% in the top ten. This TCR was sampled from a human donor in good health, serving as a control. The sample consisted of sorted CD4+, CD8+, or CD8+CD57+ T cells (not recorded which) from PBMCs. This chain connects TRBV29-1 to TRBJ1-2; no clear D. DNA for the CDR3: TGCAGCGTTGAGGGCCGTACTTCTTATGGCTACACCTTC. Protein product: CSVEGRTSYGYTF.